This TCR beta chain appears in the sequencing data of a study of blood T cell repertoires in COVID-19. V trimming: 4 bases; J trimming: 6 bases; junction bases outside the gene matches: 13. Germline assignment: CDR1 SGHVS and CDR2 FQNEAQ. The CDR3 totals 16 residues. The repertoire was sequenced with immunoSEQ multiplex PCR; TCRdb's copy has only in-frame clones and lacks some. The repertoire includes roughly 260,000 clones, approximately 77% of them detected once, and about 3.4% sits in the top ten. The V gene is TRBV7-8, the J gene TRBJ2-5, with 8 bases fitting TRBD1. The sequencing input was peripheral blood. The sequence derives from a woman aged 18 to 35 with acute or convalescent COVID-19. CDR3 sequence reads: CASSSTGTGRKKTQYF. CDR3 in DNA: TGTGCCAGCAGCTCCACCGGGACAGGTCGTAAAAAGACCCAGTACTTC. Based on the CDR3 plus reference TRBV7-8 and TRBJ2-5, the full variable domain is GAGVSQSPRYKVAKRGQDVALRCDPISGHVSLFWYQQALGQGPEFLTYFQNEAQLDKSGLPSDRFFAERPEGSVSTLKIQRTQQEDSAVYLCASSSTGTGRKKTQYFGPGTRLLVL.